This TCR beta chain was obtained from a study of CD8 T cells in ankylosing spondylitis. The CDR3 spans 18 residues. The V end lost 2 bases, the J end lost 1 base, and 18 bases lay between the germline ends. Germline CDR1 reads SGHVS; CDR2 reads FQNEAQ. The sample holds a few counts of this clonotype. TCRdb analysed the 5' RACE reads with MiXCR anew, one entry per CDR3 protein. The table lists more than 150,000 distinct CDR3 sequences, 15% to 20% of them singletons. This clonotype was obtained from a male donor aged 5 to 29 with ankylosing spondylitis or in good health (not recorded which). The chain is built from TRBV7-8 and TRBJ2-1, with a weak D call TRBD2 (6 bases). The sequencing input was blood, either unsorted or a sorted T cell fraction (not recorded which). The CDR3 coding sequence is TGTGCCAGCAGCTTATTTTTACGGGGGAAACGATCCTACAATGAGCAGTTCTTC. Amino acids: CASSLFLRGKRSYNEQFF.